One sample yielded the 29 T cell receptor beta chains listed below, sequenced in a study of T cells in Graves' hyperthyroidism and ophthalmopathy. RNA transcripts provided the source from which TCR beta CDR3 regions were amplified. HTBI primers were employed in a first-round RT-PCR of the TCR CDR3. TCRdb recomputed calls from the multiplex PCR reads with MiXCR, one row per CDR3 protein. The sample lists about 300,000 distinct CDR3 sequences, roughly 13% occurring once. Sequenced sample: blood. The origin of the receptors is a woman aged 40-49 years with Graves' hyperthyroidism.

This chain connects TRBV27 to TRBJ1-2; 9 bases line up with TRBD1. Germline-derived CDR1 and CDR2 are MNHEY and SMNVEV (reference sequence). After removal of 6 bases from V and 6 bases from J, the junction contained 5 bases not matched to a gene. The CDR3 consists of 13 residues. The CDR3 region is CASRGTGMDGYTF. DNA of the CDR3: TGTGCCAGCAGGGGGACAGGGATGGATGGCTACACCTTC.

Ten or more counts support this clonotype. This chain links TRBV20-1 with TRBJ2-1, with TRBD2 matching over 8 bases. CDR3 length: 11 residues. The V gene's germline CDR1 is DFQATT and CDR2 SNEGSKA (reference sequence). J was trimmed by 10 bases and V by 3 bases; bases with no gene match: 2. The CDR3 nucleotides read TGCAGTGCTAGCGGGAGGGTGGAGCAGTTCTTC. This gives the protein CSASGRVEQFF.

This clonotype was recorded at least ten times. The chain recombines TRBV28 with TRBJ2-1; D gene ambiguous. CDR1 MDHEN and CDR2 SYDVKM come from the germline V gene. This CDR3 region has 14 residues. Trimming left V 5 bases short and J 5 bases short, with 13 bases between. The CDR3 coding sequence is TGTGCCAGCAGTCCCATACCCGGGCACAATGAGCAGTTCTTC. Protein sequence: CASSPIPGHNEQFF.

This clonotype was seen many times. This chain uses TRBV6-1 with TRBJ1-1, with D maybe TRBD1 (6 bases). V lost 2 bases to trimming and J lost 3 bases, with 16 bases between them. There are 16 residues in the CDR3. The germline V gene has CDR1 MNHNS and CDR2 SASEGT. As DNA, the CDR3 is TGTGCCAGCAGTGAATGGGCAGGGGAGGGGCACACTGAAGCTTTCTTT. This encodes CASSEWAGEGHTEAFF.

The chain joins TRBV20-1 to TRBJ2-3; 14 bases fit TRBD2. This CDR3 has 18 amino acids. Germline lookup yields CDR1 DFQATT and CDR2 SNEGSKA (reference sequence). J gave up 6 bases and V 2 bases, and 13 bases lay outside the gene matches. In DNA, the CDR3 is TGCAGTGCTAGAATCGTTAGACTAGCGGGAGGGCCTAGGGATACGCAGTATTTT. Protein sequence: CSARIVRLAGGPRDTQYF.

This chain links TRBV28 with TRBJ2-7, with 12 bases identical to TRBD2. Germline lookup yields CDR1 MDHEN and CDR2 SYDVKM. J was trimmed by 5 bases and V by 8 bases; bases with no gene match: 10. The CDR3 runs to 15 residues. DNA for the CDR3: TGTGCCAGCGAAACTAGGACTAGCGGGAACCACGAGCAGTACTTC. Translating it yields CASETRTSGNHEQYF.

This clonotype was seen at least ten times. The chain recombines TRBV10-1 with TRBJ2-7; 12 nucleotides line up with TRBD1. Trimming cost V 5 bases and J 6 bases; bases outside gene matches: 5. CDR3 length: 14 amino acids. Germline CDR1 is WNHNN and CDR2 is SYGVQD (reference sequence). The CDR3 is CASSPGTGGCEQYF. Written as DNA, the CDR3 is TGCGCCAGCAGTCCCGGGACAGGGGGCTGCGAGCAGTACTTC.

The gene calls are TRBV11-3 and TRBJ2-5; 11 bases are shared with TRBD2. Trimming removed 8 bases from V and 9 bases from J; junction bases left unmatched: 8. This CDR3 region has 13 residues. CDR1 and CDR2 from the germline V gene are SGHNT and YENEEA. The CDR3 coding sequence is TGTGCCAGCGGGACTAGCGGACAGGAGTCCCAGTACTTC. Its translation is CASGTSGQESQYF.

This clonotype was seen a handful of times. This rearrangement joins TRBV20-1 to TRBJ2-7, with D tentatively TRBD1 (6 bases). The CDR3 length is 15 residues. V was pared by 0 bases and J by 1 base, with 13 bases between. Germline V gives CDR1 DFQATT, CDR2 SNEGSKA (reference sequence). The CDR3 DNA is TGCAGTGCTAGAGATCCCCAGGGGAGTTCCTACGAGCAGTACTTC. Its protein is CSARDPQGSSYEQYF.

This clonotype appeared a few times. The chain carries TRBV7-9 and TRBJ2-2, with 8 bases that match TRBD1. Losses at the gene ends were 2 bases for V and 4 bases for J; bases not matched to a gene: 3. Germline loops: CDR1 SEHNR, CDR2 FQNEAQ (reference sequence). The CDR3 consists of 15 residues. The DNA of the CDR3 is TGTGCCAGCAGCTTATCAGGGGGCATCACCGGGGAGCTGTTTTTT. It codes for CASSLSGGITGELFF.

This clonotype was observed at least ten times. The chain recombines TRBV27 with TRBJ1-6, with 9 bases aligning to TRBD1. Germline CDR1 MNHEY, CDR2 SMNVEV (reference sequence). The CDR3 covers 14 residues. V lost 3 bases to trimming and J lost 9 bases; unmatched junction nucleotides: 3. The CDR3 DNA follows: TGTGCCAGCAGTTTTAGGGACAGGGTTTCACCCCTCCACTTT. It yields the protein CASSFRDRVSPLHF.

This clonotype was observed a handful of times. The gene calls are TRBV5-8 and TRBJ2-7; D perhaps matches TRBD2 (6 bases). The CDR3 is 15 residues long. The V gene lost 0 bases and the J gene lost 8 bases, with 18 bases spanning the gap. The germline V gene has CDR1 SGHTS and CDR2 YDEGEE. The CDR3 loop is CASSLGGRDSNKQYF. The CDR3 DNA sequence: TGTGCCAGCAGCTTGGGGGGTAGGGACTCTAATAAGCAGTACTTC.

This clonotype appeared many times. The chain joins TRBV28 to TRBJ1-3, with a possible D match to TRBD1 (5 bases). Trimming pared 7 bases from V and 4 bases from J, leaving 14 bases between. CDR1 is MDHEN and CDR2 is SYDVKM in the germline V gene. This CDR3 has 14 residues. CDR3 coding DNA: TGTGCCAGCAACTCCGAGACAGAAGGAAACACCATATATTTT. It translates to CASNSETEGNTIYF.

This clonotype appeared many times. This chain uses TRBV6-6 with TRBJ1-3; maybe TRBD1 (5 bases). The CDR3 extends over 14 amino acids. Germline-derived CDR1 and CDR2 are MNHNY and SVGAGI (reference sequence). Trimming took 1 base from V and 4 from J, leaving 8 bases between them. Here the CDR3 DNA reads TGTGCCAGCAGTTACTTGCGGGGCGGAAACACCATATATTTT. This gives the protein CASSYLRGGNTIYF.

The table lists this clonotype with many counts. The chain's CDR3 is CASSSGRSETQYF. For the CDR3, the DNA is TGTGCCAGCAGCTCCGGGAGGTCGGAGACCCAGTACTTC. The rearrangement joins TRBV11-2 to TRBJ2-5, with 7 bases matching TRBD2. From germline, CDR1 is SGHAT and CDR2 FQNNGV. The J segment lost 5 bases and the V segment lost 4 bases, leaving 4 bases of the junction unmatched. CDR3 size: 13 residues.

This clonotype was seen many times. This chain joins TRBV7-8 and TRBJ2-7; possibly TRBD2 for D (6 bases). CDR1 and CDR2 (germline): SGHVS, FQNEAQ. The germline V and J ends were trimmed by 2 bases and 6 bases, with 11 bases remaining between them. The CDR3 consists of 13 residues. The CDR3 coding sequence is TGTGCCAGCAGCTTAAGGGACTTAGGCGAGCAGTACTTC. Protein: CASSLRDLGEQYF.

The chain carries TRBV14 and TRBJ2-4; 8 nucleotides line up with TRBD1. The CDR3 totals 16 residues. Germline V gene data show CDR1 as SGHDN and CDR2 as FVKESK. Trimming at V came to 4 bases and at J to 0 bases, leaving 5 bases not matched to a gene. The CDR3 sequence is CASSPGTGQAKNIQYF. Here the CDR3 DNA reads TGTGCCAGCAGCCCCGGGACAGGACAAGCCAAAAACATTCAGTACTTC.

This clonotype was seen ten or more times. The chain recombines TRBV28 with TRBJ1-2; 8 positions match TRBD1. J lost 11 bases, V lost 3 bases, and 17 bases had no gene match. The CDR3 extends over 16 amino acids. Germline values: CDR1 MDHEN, CDR2 SYDVKM. The chain's CDR3 is CASSFQGARSQGGYTF. The CDR3 region has the DNA TGTGCCAGCAGTTTTCAGGGGGCGCGGAGCCAGGGCGGTTACACCTTC.

This clonotype was seen repeatedly, ten times or more. This chain uses TRBV6-1 with TRBJ1-1; possibly TRBD1 for D (5 bases). V gave up 6 bases and J gave up 4 bases, with 15 bases separating them. The CDR3 extends over 14 amino acids. Germline CDR1 and CDR2: MNHNS and SASEGT. The CDR3 nucleotides are TGTGCCAGCAGAACTCCTTGGGGGGGCACTGAAGCTTTCTTT. It specifies CASRTPWGGTEAFF.

This clonotype was found many times. This chain uses TRBV6-1 with TRBJ1-1; D gene ambiguous. CDR3 size: 13 residues. V dropped 2 bases and J dropped 7 bases, with 11 bases sitting between them. Germline V lookup: CDR1 MNHNS, CDR2 SASEGT. CDR3 sequence reads: CASSEPLAIEAFF. The CDR3 region has the DNA TGTGCCAGCAGTGAACCCCTAGCTATTGAAGCTTTCTTT.

This clonotype was seen at least ten times. The genes are TRBV7-9 and TRBJ2-1, with D tentatively TRBD2 (6 bases). CDR1 and CDR2 from the germline V gene are SEHNR and FQNEAQ (reference sequence). The CDR3 spans 14 residues. The V end lost 1 base, the J end lost 7 bases, and 11 bases lay between the germline ends. CDR3: CASSLGTTRNEQFF. DNA for the CDR3: TGTGCCAGCAGCTTAGGAACGACTAGGAATGAGCAGTTCTTC.

This clonotype was seen many times. This chain joins TRBV28 and TRBJ1-6; 9 nucleotides match TRBD1. Germline lookup yields CDR1 MDHEN and CDR2 SYDVKM. The CDR3 covers 17 residues. Unmatched junction bases numbered 13, after V lost 3 bases and J lost 10 bases. This chain's CDR3 is CASSLDRGTGVSSPLHF. The CDR3 coding sequence is TGTGCCAGCAGTTTGGACAGGGGTACAGGTGTGAGCTCACCCCTCCACTTT.

This clonotype was observed at least ten times. This chain uses TRBV6-1 with TRBJ2-5, with 7 bases aligning to TRBD2. With V trimmed by 5 bases and J by 1 base, 7 bases remained unmatched. Germline loops: CDR1 MNHNS, CDR2 SASEGT. The CDR3 runs to 15 residues. CDR3 DNA: TGTGCCAGCAGTCCAATTTGGGGGGGCCAAGAGACCCAGTACTTC. Encoded protein: CASSPIWGGQETQYF.

This clonotype was observed many times. The rearrangement links TRBV20-1 to TRBJ2-7; possibly TRBD2 for D (5 bases). CDR1 is DFQATT, CDR2 SNEGSKA, per germline (reference sequence). The CDR3 is made up of 13 amino acids. V was cut by 8 bases and J by 5 bases, with 19 bases left in between. CDR3 in amino acids: CSTLGLQGHEQYF. The CDR3 DNA is TGCAGTACTCTAGGACTCCAAGGCCACGAGCAGTACTTC.

The rearrangement uses TRBV28 and TRBJ1-2, with D possibly TRBD1 on 6 matching bases. V lost 6 bases, J lost 4 bases, and 18 bases lay in between. CDR1 and CDR2 from the germline V gene are MDHEN and SYDVKM. This CDR3 comprises 15 residues. CDR3 protein: CASRGGGADSYGYTF. The CDR3, as DNA: TGTGCCAGCAGGGGGGGGGGGGCGGACAGCTATGGCTACACCTTC.

This clonotype has at least ten counts. As DNA, the CDR3 is TGCAGCGTTGTCACAGGGGGGGGCACTGAAGCTTTCTTT. Residues: CSVVTGGGTEAFF. This chain links TRBV29-1 with TRBJ1-1, with 8 bases that match TRBD1. CDR1 and CDR2 (germline): SQVTM, ANQGSEA. V lost 4 bases to trimming and J lost 4 bases; unmatched junction nucleotides: 5. The CDR3 covers 13 residues. The full variable domain, its missing parts supplied by reference TRBV29-1 and TRBJ1-1, is SAVISQKPSRDICQRGTSLTIQCQVDSQVTMMFWYRQQPGQSLTLIATANQGSEATYESGFVIDKFPISRPNLTFSTLTVSNMSPEDSSIYLCSVVTGGGTEAFFGQGTRLTVV.

This clonotype was detected ten times or more. This chain links TRBV10-3 with TRBJ2-5; 13 nucleotides agree with TRBD2. The germline V gene has CDR1 ENHRY and CDR2 SYGVKD. V shed 2 bases and J 4 bases; nucleotides not matched to a gene: 7. The CDR3 length is 17 residues. The DNA of the CDR3 is TGTGCCATCAGTGAGCCATGGACTAGCGGGAGAATAGAGACCCAGTACTTC. Its translation: CAISEPWTSGRIETQYF.

This clonotype has at least ten counts. This sequence joins TRBV29-1 and TRBJ2-1; possibly TRBD1 or TRBD2 for D (7 bases each). The V end lost 4 bases, the J end lost 8 bases, and 24 bases lay between the germline ends. Germline V CDR1 and CDR2: SQVTM, ANQGSEA. The CDR3 sequence is 16 residues long. The CDR3 bases are TGCAGCGTTGCAGGTCAGGCGGGGAGGGGGCTGGATGAGCAGTTCTTC. Its translation: CSVAGQAGRGLDEQFF.

The table lists this clonotype with many counts. The chain has TRBV6-1 and TRBJ2-1; 10 bases match TRBD2. The germline V gene has CDR1 MNHNS and CDR2 SASEGT. Trimming took 5 bases from V and 5 from J; bases not matched to a gene: 6. The CDR3 is 15 amino acids. DNA of the CDR3: TGTGCCAGCAGTCTAGCGGGAGTATTTGACAATGAGCAGTTCTTC. Its translation: CASSLAGVFDNEQFF.